This entry concerns a single T cell receptor (beta chain). Its target is unknown. The PCR used 60 Vbeta and 13 Jbeta primers. Assay: immunoSEQ multiplex PCR; the TCRdb copy retains only in-frame clones and omits some. The sample consists of fewer than 80,000 clones, about three quarters of them appearing once. The sample originates from a study of cytomegalovirus exposure and HLA in healthy donors. Findings and limits, study-wide: Three of the chains that were CMV-associated were confirmed in vitro to be specific for CMV antigens.

Germline lookup yields CDR1 KGHSH and CDR2 LQKENI. The V and J ends lost 3 bases and 7 bases respectively, with 12 bases between them. The CDR3 loop spans 14 amino acids. This chain links TRBV18 with TRBJ1-4; D might be TRBD1 (5 bases). Input material: PBMCs. The clonotype originates from a man between 18 and 29 years old in good health and CMV-seronegative. CDR3 sequence (DNA): TGTGCCAGCTCACCGGGCTTCCAGGGTGAAAAACTGTTTTTT. Translation: CASSPGFQGEKLFF.